The TCR beta chain under discussion was sequenced for a study of T cells in Graves' hyperthyroidism and ophthalmopathy. At least 3 on the Clinical Activity Score was recorded for ophthalmopathy patients, who also had NOSPECS grade at least 4 and duration under 3 months. Any patient presenting with uncontrolled infection, other autoimmune disease, pregnancy or lactation was left out. TCR beta CDR3 regions were amplified from RNA transcripts. First-round RT-PCR with HTBI primers amplified the TCR CDR3 region. From the multiplex PCR reads, TCRdb called clonotypes with MiXCR, one entry per CDR3 protein. There are about half a million distinct CDR3 sequences in the sample; roughly 23% occur only once, and roughly 49% lies in the top ten. As for this clonotype: Its antigen is still unknown.

V was trimmed by 8 bases and J by 3 bases, leaving 10 bases between them. CDR3 length: 12 amino acids. General observations from the study: Progression to ophthalmopathy was predicted a median of 6.5 months early.

The specimen sequenced was blood. The sequence came from a woman aged 70-85 years with Graves' ophthalmopathy. V is TRBV12-3 or TRBV12-4 and J is TRBJ1-2, with unresolved D. The chain's CDR3 is CASYHSDYGYTF. CDR3 DNA sequence: TGTGCCAGCTACCACAGCGACTATGGCTACACCTTC.